These 26 T cell receptor beta chains originate from one sample sequenced in a study of Graves' ophthalmopathy and Graves' hyperthyroidism. Amplification of TCR beta CDR3 regions used RNA transcripts. An opening RT-PCR round employed HTBI primers and preceded a second-round multiplex PCR. From the multiplex PCR reads, TCRdb called clonotypes with MiXCR, one entry per CDR3 protein. The data contain 660,000 or so distinct CDR3 sequences, approximately 39% of them singletons. Sequencing was performed on peripheral blood. The receptors stem from an adult man with Graves' ophthalmopathy.

This clonotype was observed many times. The chain joins TRBV7-9 to TRBJ2-5, with TRBD2 identical over 8 bases. Germline trimming cut 5 bases from V and 2 bases from J; bases unmatched to any gene: 10. CDR3 length equals 16 residues. The germline V gene has CDR1 SEHNR and CDR2 FQNEAQ (reference sequence). CDR3 region: CASSNQLAEFQETQYF. The CDR3, as DNA: TGTGCCAGCAGCAACCAACTAGCGGAATTTCAAGAGACCCAGTACTTC.

This clonotype occurred a few times. The chain joins TRBV4-1 to TRBJ2-2; D not resolved. The CDR3 sequence is 14 residues long. Per the germline V gene, CDR1 is MGHRA and CDR2 is YSYEKL. The V gene lost 1 base and the J gene lost 2 bases, with 5 bases spanning the gap. CDR3 residues: CASSQVRNTGELFF. The CDR3, as DNA: TGCGCCAGCAGCCAAGTTAGAAACACCGGGGAGCTGTTTTTT.

This clonotype was detected ten times or more. The chain links TRBV2 to TRBJ1-2; TRBD1 matches at 9 bases. Germline trimming cut 4 bases from V and 4 bases from J; bases unmatched to any gene: 7. This CDR3 contains 15 residues. The V gene's germline CDR1 is SNHLY and CDR2 FYNNEI. The CDR3 coding sequence is TGTGCCAGCAGTGTACAGGGGGCCTCAGTCTATGGCTACACCTTC. Protein: CASSVQGASVYGYTF.

The rearrangement uses TRBV7-9 and TRBJ2-7; tentatively, D is TRBD2 (5 bases). CDR1 and CDR2 from the germline V gene are SEHNR and FQNEAQ (reference sequence). The V and J ends lost 4 bases and 2 bases respectively, with 12 bases between them. The CDR3 contains 14 residues. CDR3 region: CASSSSVGAYEQYF. The CDR3 nucleotides read TGTGCCAGCAGCTCCTCCGTGGGAGCCTACGAGCAGTACTTC.

This clonotype was recorded a few times. The chain joins TRBV6-6 to TRBJ1-5, with D possibly being TRBD1 (5 bases). CDR3 length: 18 amino acids. Between the trimmed V and J ends, which lost 4 bases and 3 bases, there was a span of 22 bases. CDR1 is MNHNY, CDR2 SVGAGI, per germline (reference sequence). For the CDR3, the DNA is TGTGCCAGCAGTTCCCCGGGACCGCCAAATAGATACAATCAGCCCCAGCATTTT. Its protein product is CASSSPGPPNRYNQPQHF.

Note on this clonotype: Its ends do not fully match the called genes, so a read error is possible. CDR3 coding DNA: TGTGCCAGCAGCTTAGACAGCGGGGGGCTGTTTTTT. This translates into CASSLDSGGLFF. The chain has TRBV7-2 and TRBJ2-2, with 8 bases matching TRBD2. The germline V gene encodes CDR1 SGHTA and CDR2 FQGNSA. This CDR3 has 12 residues.

On this clonotype itself: A read error is possible here, since a much larger clone lies one base away. This chain connects TRBV4-3 to TRBJ2-7; D perhaps matches TRBD2 (6 bases). The length of the CDR3 is 14 residues. Germline CDR1 reads LGHNA; CDR2 reads YSLEER. CDR3 nucleotide sequence: TGCGCCAGCAGCCAAGAGGGAGGTTCCTTCGAGCAGTACTTC. Residues: CASSQEGGSFEQYF.

The chain has TRBV7-2 and TRBJ1-1; 9 bases agree with TRBD1. Germline V gives CDR1 SGHTA, CDR2 FQGNSA. With V trimmed by 2 bases and J by 10 bases, 5 bases remained unmatched. The CDR3 extends over 13 amino acids. CDR3 loop: CASSLSTGGRAFF. CDR3 sequence (DNA): TGTGCCAGCAGCTTATCGACAGGGGGGAGAGCTTTCTTT.

Ten or more counts support this clonotype. The V call is TRBV24-1, the J call TRBJ2-3; no clear D. Germline assignment: CDR1 KGHDR and CDR2 SFDVKD. V was cut by 4 bases and J by 2 bases, with 6 bases left in between. The CDR3 covers 13 residues. The CDR3 region has the DNA TGTGCCACCAGTGAAGGCCACACAGATACGCAGTATTTT. Amino acid sequence: CATSEGHTDTQYF.

The chain has TRBV11-2 and TRBJ1-5; TRBD1 is a possible D gene (5 bases). Germline CDR1 and CDR2: SGHAT and FQNNGV. Trimming shortened V by 5 bases and J by 7 bases, and 18 bases separated the two germline ends. This CDR3 has 15 amino acids. As DNA, the CDR3 is TGTGCCAGCAGCCGTAATGACGGGGCTCGACAGCCCCAGCATTTT. This encodes CASSRNDGARQPQHF.

Only a few counts were recorded for this clonotype. The CDR3 region has the DNA TGTGCCAGCAGTCCAAGCGGGGGTTTCGGACTAGCGGGAGGGTATAACGAGCAGTACTTC. Translated: CASSPSGGFGLAGGYNEQYF. The rearrangement uses TRBV2 and TRBJ2-7; TRBD2 agrees at 15 bases. Trimming at V came to 5 bases and at J to 5 bases, leaving 19 bases not matched to a gene. Germline CDR1 reads SNHLY; CDR2 reads FYNNEI. CDR3 length: 20 amino acids.

This clonotype was seen ten or more times. The rearrangement joins TRBV7-2 to TRBJ2-7; TRBD2 aligns across 8 bases. This CDR3 spans 15 amino acids. Losses at the gene ends were 5 bases for V and 1 base for J; bases not matched to a gene: 7. Germline V lookup: CDR1 SGHTA, CDR2 FQGNSA. For the CDR3, the DNA is TGTGCCAGCAGCCGGGCGGGGGGCGGATCCTACGAGCAGTACTTC. It encodes CASSRAGGGSYEQYF.

The CDR3 is CASSPSEGGGYQETQYF. Here the CDR3 DNA reads TGTGCCAGCAGCCCCTCGGAGGGCGGTGGTTATCAAGAGACCCAGTACTTC. The V call is TRBV7-2, the J call TRBJ2-5, with D tentatively TRBD2 (6 bases). Between the trimmed V and J ends, which lost 5 bases and 2 bases, there was a span of 21 bases. This CDR3 comprises 17 residues. Per the germline V gene, CDR1 is SGHTA and CDR2 is FQGNSA.

This clonotype was seen repeatedly, ten times or more. J is TRBJ1-1 and V is TRBV4-1; D uncertain. Germline V lookup: CDR1 MGHRA, CDR2 YSYEKL. V was shortened by 4 bases and J by 1 base, with 10 bases between the two germline ends. The CDR3 sequence is 14 residues long. CDR3 amino acids: CASSPAPTNTEAFF. The CDR3 coding sequence is TGCGCCAGCAGCCCCGCACCCACGAACACTGAAGCTTTCTTT.

This chain links TRBV15 with TRBJ1-5, with 7 positions matching TRBD1. From germline, CDR1 is LNHNV and CDR2 YYDKDF (reference sequence). The J segment lost 11 bases and the V segment lost 0 bases, leaving 19 bases of the junction unmatched. This CDR3 comprises 18 residues. CDR3 nucleotides: TGTGCCACCAGCAGAGATCTAGCCCGGACAGGCGGGCTCAGGGCCCAGCATTTT. Protein product: CATSRDLARTGGLRAQHF. The full variable domain, its missing parts supplied by reference TRBV15 and TRBJ1-5, is DAMVIQNPRYQVTQFGKPVTLSCSQTLNHNVMYWYQQKSSQAPKLLFHYYDKDFNNEADTPDNFQSRRPNTSFCFLDIRSPGLGDTAMYLCATSRDLARTGGLRAQHFGDGTRLSIL.

The CDR3: CAISERGTVLEGAEAFF. The CDR3 region has the DNA TGTGCCATCAGTGAGAGGGGGACAGTTCTGGAGGGCGCTGAAGCTTTCTTT. The J gene is TRBJ1-1, the V gene TRBV10-3, with 7 positions matching TRBD1. Unmatched junction bases numbered 15, after V lost 2 bases and J lost 6 bases. The germline gives CDR1 ENHRY, CDR2 SYGVKD. The CDR3 runs 17 residues.

The sample holds one count of this clonotype. The chain carries TRBV29-1 and TRBJ2-5; weak D call: TRBD2 (5 bases). Germline V gene data show CDR1 as SQVTM and CDR2 as ANQGSEA. The CDR3 has 10 amino acids. The chain's CDR3 is CGGLQETQYF. The CDR3 DNA is TGCGGAGGACTCCAAGAGACCCAGTACTTC. Filled out from reference TRBV29-1 and TRBJ2-5, the complete variable domain reads SAVISQKPSRDICQRGTSLTIQCQVDSQVTMMFWYRQQPGQSLTLIATANQGSEATYESGFVIDKFPISRPNLTFSTLTVSNMSPEDSSIYLCGGLQETQYFGPGTRLLVL.

This clonotype was counted at least ten times. This chain links TRBV5-1 with TRBJ2-7; 8 bases map to TRBD2. CDR3 length: 15 residues. The V gene end was trimmed by 5 bases and the J gene end by 5 bases; junction bases not matched to a gene: 12. CDR1 is SGHRS, CDR2 YFSETQ, per germline. The CDR3 nucleotides read TGCGCCAGCAGTCCCAGGAGCGGGGGAGCGGACGAGCAGTACTTC. Its translation: CASSPRSGGADEQYF.

The rearrangement links TRBV10-3 to TRBJ2-7; the match to TRBD1 covers 9 bases. The CDR3 length is 12 residues. V shed 10 bases, J shed 7 bases, and the junction held 8 bases outside the gene matches. CDR1 ENHRY and CDR2 SYGVKD come from the germline V gene. Here the CDR3 reads CASLETGGEQYF. In DNA, the CDR3 is TGTGCCAGCCTCGAGACAGGGGGAGAGCAGTACTTC.

This clonotype occurred many times. V is TRBV9 and J is TRBJ2-6, with 9 bases that match TRBD1. Germline CDR1 SGDLS, CDR2 YYNGEE. The CDR3 length is 16 residues. The trim removed 5 bases at V and 3 bases at J, leaving 6 bases unmatched. CDR3 sequence reads: CASRPTGGSGANVLTF. CDR3 bases: TGTGCCAGCAGACCTACAGGGGGCAGTGGGGCCAACGTCCTGACTTTC.

This clonotype was found many times. The J gene is TRBJ1-2, the V gene TRBV5-1; a possible D gene is TRBD1 (6 bases). CDR1 is SGHRS and CDR2 is YFSETQ in the germline V gene. V shed 7 bases and J shed 4 bases, with 14 bases lying between them. The CDR3 has 13 amino acids. Written as DNA, the CDR3 is TGCGCCAGCGCTTACAGGGAGGGCTATGGCTACACCTTC. This translates into CASAYREGYGYTF.

In this sample, this clonotype turned up many times. The genes are TRBV19 and TRBJ2-7; the match to TRBD2 covers 12 bases. CDR1 and CDR2 from the germline V gene are LNHDA and SQIVND (reference sequence). The V and J ends lost 5 bases and 4 bases, in that order; junction bases with no gene match: 6. CDR3 length equals 15 residues. The CDR3 nucleotides read TGTGCCAGTAGTTTTGGACTAGCGGGACAATACGAGCAGTACTTC. This codes for CASSFGLAGQYEQYF.

This clonotype was counted at least ten times. This chain links TRBV7-2 with TRBJ2-7, with TRBD2 as a possible D gene (5 bases). Germline V gene sequence: CDR1 SGHTA, CDR2 FQGNSA. Trimming shortened V by 5 bases and J by 2 bases, and 13 bases separated the two germline ends. The length of the CDR3 is 14 residues. The CDR3 protein is CASSRDPHTYEQYF. The DNA of the CDR3 is TGTGCCAGCAGCCGGGATCCACATACCTACGAGCAGTACTTC.

This chain links TRBV10-3 with TRBJ1-3; 10 bases agree with TRBD1. CDR1 is ENHRY and CDR2 is SYGVKD in the germline V gene. With V trimmed by 3 bases and J by 7 bases, 6 bases remained unmatched. The CDR3 is 15 amino acids. DNA for the CDR3: TGTGCCATCAGTGATAGGAGGGGACAGGGGAACACCATATATTTT. It translates to CAISDRRGQGNTIYF.

This sequence joins TRBV30 and TRBJ2-7; tentative D call: TRBD1 (6 bases). Germline CDR1 reads GTSNPN; CDR2 reads SVGIG (reference sequence). The CDR3 contains 12 residues. Trimming left V 4 bases short and J 4 bases short, with 11 bases between. The CDR3 loop reads CAWITGTYEQYF. CDR3 in DNA: TGTGCCTGGATAACAGGGACATACGAGCAGTACTTC.

This clonotype appeared a few times. The chain has TRBV9 and TRBJ2-6, with TRBD2 matching over 13 bases. The CDR3 length is 18 residues. The V gene end was trimmed by 4 bases and the J gene end by 0 bases; junction bases not matched to a gene: 4. Germline lookup yields CDR1 SGDLS and CDR2 YYNGEE. CDR3 amino acids: CASSPGTSGISGANVLTF. The CDR3 region has the DNA TGTGCCAGCAGCCCCGGGACTAGCGGGATCTCTGGGGCCAACGTCCTGACTTTC.